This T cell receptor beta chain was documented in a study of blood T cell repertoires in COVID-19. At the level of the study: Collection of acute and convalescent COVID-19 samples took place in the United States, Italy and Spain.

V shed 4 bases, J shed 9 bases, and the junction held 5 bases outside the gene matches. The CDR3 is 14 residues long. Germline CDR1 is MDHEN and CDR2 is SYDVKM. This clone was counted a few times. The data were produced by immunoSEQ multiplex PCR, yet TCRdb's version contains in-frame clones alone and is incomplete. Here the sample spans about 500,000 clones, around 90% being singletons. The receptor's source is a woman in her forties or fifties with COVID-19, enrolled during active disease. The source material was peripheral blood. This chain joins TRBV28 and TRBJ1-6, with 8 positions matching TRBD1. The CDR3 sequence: CASSSGGPSSPLHF. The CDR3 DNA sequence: TGTGCCAGCAGTTCAGGGGGCCCCAGTTCACCCCTCCACTTT.